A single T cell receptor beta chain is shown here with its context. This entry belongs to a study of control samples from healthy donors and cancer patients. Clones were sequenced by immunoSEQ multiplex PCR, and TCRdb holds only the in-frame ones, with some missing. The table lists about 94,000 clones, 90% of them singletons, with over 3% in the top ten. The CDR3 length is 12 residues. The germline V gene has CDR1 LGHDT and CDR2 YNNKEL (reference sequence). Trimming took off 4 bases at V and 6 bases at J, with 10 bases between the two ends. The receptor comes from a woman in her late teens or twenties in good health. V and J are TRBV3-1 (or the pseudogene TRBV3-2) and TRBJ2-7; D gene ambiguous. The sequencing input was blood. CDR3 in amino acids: CASSPASLEQYF. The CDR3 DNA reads TGTGCCAGCAGCCCGGCCTCCCTCGAGCAGTACTTC.